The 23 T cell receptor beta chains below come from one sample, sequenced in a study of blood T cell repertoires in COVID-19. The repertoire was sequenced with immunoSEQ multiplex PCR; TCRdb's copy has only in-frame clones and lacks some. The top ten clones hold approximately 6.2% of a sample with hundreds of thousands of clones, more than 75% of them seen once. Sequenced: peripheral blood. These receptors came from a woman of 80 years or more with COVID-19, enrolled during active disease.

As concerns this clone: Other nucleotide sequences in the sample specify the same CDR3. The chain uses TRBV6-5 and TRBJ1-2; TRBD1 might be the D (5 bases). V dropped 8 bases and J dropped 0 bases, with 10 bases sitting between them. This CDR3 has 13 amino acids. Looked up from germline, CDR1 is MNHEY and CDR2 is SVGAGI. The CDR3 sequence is CASLRGTNYGYTF. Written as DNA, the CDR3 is TGTGCCAGCTTACGGGGGACTAACTATGGCTACACCTTC.

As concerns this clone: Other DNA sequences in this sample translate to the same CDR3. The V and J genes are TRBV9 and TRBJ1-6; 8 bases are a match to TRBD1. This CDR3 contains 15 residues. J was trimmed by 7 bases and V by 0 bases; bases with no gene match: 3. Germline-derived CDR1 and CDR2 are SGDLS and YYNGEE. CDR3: CASSVDGDRNSPLHF. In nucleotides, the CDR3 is TGTGCCAGCAGCGTAGATGGGGACAGGAATTCACCCCTCCACTTT.

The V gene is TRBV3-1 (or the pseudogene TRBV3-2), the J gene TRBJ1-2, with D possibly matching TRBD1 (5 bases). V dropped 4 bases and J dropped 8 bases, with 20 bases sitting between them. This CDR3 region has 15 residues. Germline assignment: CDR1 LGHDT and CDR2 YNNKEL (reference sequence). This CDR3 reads CASSPTPSTGGGYTF. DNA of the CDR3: TGTGCCAGCAGCCCTACACCTAGTACGGGGGGGGGCTACACCTTC.

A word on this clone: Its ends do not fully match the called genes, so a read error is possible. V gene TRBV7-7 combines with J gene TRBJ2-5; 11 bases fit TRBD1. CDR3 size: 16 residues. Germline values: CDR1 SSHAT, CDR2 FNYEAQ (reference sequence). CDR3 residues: CASSSSPGQGEETQYF. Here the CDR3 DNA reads TGTGCTAGCAGCTCCTCCCCGGGACAGGGGGAAGAGACCCAGTACTTC.

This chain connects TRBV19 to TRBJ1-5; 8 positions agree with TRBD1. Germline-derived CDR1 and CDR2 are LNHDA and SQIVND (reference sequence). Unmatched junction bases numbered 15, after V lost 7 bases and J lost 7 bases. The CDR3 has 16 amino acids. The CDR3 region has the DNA TGTGCCAGTACCAGAGAAGACAGGGGACTTGGGCAGCCCCAGCATTTT. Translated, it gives CASTREDRGLGQPQHF.

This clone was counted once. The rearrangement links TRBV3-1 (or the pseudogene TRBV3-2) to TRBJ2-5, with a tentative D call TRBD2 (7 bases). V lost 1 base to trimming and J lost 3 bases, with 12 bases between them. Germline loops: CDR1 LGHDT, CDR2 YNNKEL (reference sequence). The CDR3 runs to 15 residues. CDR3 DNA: TGTGCCAGCAGCCAAGCGGGGGGCGGAAAAGAGACCCAGTACTTC. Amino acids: CASSQAGGGKETQYF.

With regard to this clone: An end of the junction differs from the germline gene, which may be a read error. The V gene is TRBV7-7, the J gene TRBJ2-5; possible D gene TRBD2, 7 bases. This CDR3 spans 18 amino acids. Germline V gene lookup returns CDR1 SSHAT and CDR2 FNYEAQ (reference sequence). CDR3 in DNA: TGTGCTAGCAGCTTAAACGTCCTGGGGGGGGCCCCGCAAGAGACCCAGTACTTC. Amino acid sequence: CASSLNVLGGAPQETQYF.

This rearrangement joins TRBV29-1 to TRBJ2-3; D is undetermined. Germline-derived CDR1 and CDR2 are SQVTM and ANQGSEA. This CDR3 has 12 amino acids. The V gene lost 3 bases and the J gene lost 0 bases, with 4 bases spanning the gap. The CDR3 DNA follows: TGCAGCGTTGACACAAGCACAGATACGCAGTATTTT. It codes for CSVDTSTDTQYF.

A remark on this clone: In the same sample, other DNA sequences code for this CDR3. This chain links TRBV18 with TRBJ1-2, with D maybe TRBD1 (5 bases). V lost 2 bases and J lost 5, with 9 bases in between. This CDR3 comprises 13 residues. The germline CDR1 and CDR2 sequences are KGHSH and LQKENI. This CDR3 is CASSPGADYGYTF. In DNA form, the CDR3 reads TGTGCCAGCTCACCAGGGGCAGATTATGGCTACACCTTC.

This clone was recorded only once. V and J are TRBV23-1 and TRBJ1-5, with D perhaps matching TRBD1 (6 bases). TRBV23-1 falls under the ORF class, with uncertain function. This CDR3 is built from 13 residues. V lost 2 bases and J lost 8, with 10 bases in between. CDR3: CASSQGTRKPQHF. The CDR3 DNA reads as TGCGCCAGCAGTCAAGGGACAAGGAAGCCCCAGCATTTT.

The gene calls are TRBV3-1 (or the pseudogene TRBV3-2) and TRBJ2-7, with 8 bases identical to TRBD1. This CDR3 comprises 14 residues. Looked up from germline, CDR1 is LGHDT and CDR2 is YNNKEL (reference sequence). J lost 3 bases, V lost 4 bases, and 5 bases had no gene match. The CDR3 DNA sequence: TGTGCCAGCAGCCGTGGGGGACAGGTCTACGAGCAGTACTTC. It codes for CASSRGGQVYEQYF.

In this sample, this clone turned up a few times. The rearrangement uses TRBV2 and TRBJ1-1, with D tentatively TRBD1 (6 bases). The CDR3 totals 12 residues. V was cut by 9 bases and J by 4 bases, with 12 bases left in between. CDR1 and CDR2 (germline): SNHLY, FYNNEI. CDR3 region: CARITGRTEAFF. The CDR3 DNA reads TGTGCCAGAATTACAGGGCGCACTGAAGCTTTCTTT.

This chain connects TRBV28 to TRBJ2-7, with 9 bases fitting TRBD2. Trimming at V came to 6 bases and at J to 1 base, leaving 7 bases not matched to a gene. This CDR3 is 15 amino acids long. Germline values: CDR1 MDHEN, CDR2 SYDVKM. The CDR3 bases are TGTGCCAGCAGCCCGCCGGCGGGGGGGTCCTACGAGCAGTACGTC. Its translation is CASSPPAGGSYEQYV.

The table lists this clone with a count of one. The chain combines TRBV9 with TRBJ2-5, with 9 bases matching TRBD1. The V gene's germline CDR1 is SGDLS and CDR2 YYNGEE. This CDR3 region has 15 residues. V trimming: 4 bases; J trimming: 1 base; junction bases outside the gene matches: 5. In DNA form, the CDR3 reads TGTGCCAGCAGCCCCAGGACAGGGGCCCAAGAGACCCAGTACTTC. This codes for CASSPRTGAQETQYF.

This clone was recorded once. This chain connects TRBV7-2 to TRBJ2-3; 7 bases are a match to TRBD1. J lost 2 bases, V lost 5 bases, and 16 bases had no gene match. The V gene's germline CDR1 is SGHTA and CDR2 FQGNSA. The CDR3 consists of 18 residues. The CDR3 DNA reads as TGTGCCAGCAGCCCCGAAGGCCGACAGGGCGCCACCACAGATACGCAGTATTTT. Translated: CASSPEGRQGATTDTQYF.

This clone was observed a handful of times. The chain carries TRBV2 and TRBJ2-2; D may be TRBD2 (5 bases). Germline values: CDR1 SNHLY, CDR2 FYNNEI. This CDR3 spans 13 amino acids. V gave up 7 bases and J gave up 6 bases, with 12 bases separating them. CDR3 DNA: TGTGCCAGCATCAGGACTTTCCCCGGGGAGCTGTTTTTT. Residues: CASIRTFPGELFF.

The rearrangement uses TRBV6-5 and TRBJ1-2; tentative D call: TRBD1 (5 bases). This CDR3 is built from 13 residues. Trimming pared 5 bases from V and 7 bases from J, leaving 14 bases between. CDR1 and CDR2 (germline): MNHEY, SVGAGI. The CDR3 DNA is TGTGCCAGCAGTAGCCAGGCAAGGGGTGGCTACACCTTC. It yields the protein CASSSQARGGYTF.

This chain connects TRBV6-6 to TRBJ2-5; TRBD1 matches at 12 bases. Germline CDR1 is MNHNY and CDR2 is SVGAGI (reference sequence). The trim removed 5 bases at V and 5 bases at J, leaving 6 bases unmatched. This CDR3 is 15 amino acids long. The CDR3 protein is CASSGPGQGAETQYF. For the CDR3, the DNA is TGTGCCAGCAGTGGTCCGGGACAGGGGGCGGAGACCCAGTACTTC.

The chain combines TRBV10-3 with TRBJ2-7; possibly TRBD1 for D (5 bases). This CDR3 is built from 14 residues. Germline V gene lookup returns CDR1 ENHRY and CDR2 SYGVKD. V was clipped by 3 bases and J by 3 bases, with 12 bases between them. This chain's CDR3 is CAISDGQGVYEQYF. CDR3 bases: TGTGCCATCAGTGATGGGCAGGGCGTCTACGAGCAGTACTTC.

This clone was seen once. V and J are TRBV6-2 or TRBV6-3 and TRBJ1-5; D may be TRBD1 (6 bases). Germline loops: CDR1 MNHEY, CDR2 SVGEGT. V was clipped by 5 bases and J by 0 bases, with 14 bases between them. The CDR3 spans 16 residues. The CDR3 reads CASSPDRLYSNQPQHF. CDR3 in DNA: TGTGCCAGCAGTCCCGACAGGCTGTATAGCAATCAGCCCCAGCATTTT.

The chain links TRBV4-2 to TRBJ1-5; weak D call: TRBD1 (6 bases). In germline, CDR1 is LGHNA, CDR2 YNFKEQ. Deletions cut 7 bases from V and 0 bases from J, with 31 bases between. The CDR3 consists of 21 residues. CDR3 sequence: CASTQIKPPRGEGYSNQPQHF. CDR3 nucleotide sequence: TGTGCCAGCACTCAGATAAAACCCCCCAGGGGAGAGGGTTATAGCAATCAGCCCCAGCATTTT.

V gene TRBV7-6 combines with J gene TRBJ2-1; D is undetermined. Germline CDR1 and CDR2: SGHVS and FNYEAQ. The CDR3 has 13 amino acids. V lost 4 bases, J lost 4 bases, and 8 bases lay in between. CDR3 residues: CASSSTLYNEQFF. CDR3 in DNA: TGTGCCAGCAGCTCGACACTGTACAATGAGCAGTTCTTC.

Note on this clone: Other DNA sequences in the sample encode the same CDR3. For the CDR3, the DNA is TGTGCCAGTAGCCTTCGGACAGGGGATGAAGCTTTCTTT. It specifies CASSLRTGDEAFF. This chain connects TRBV19 to TRBJ1-1, with TRBD1 identical over 9 bases. The V and J ends lost 6 bases and 7 bases, in that order; junction bases with no gene match: 6. The CDR3 is 13 residues long. Germline values: CDR1 LNHDA, CDR2 SQIVND (reference sequence).